These 13 T cell receptor beta chains originate from one sample sequenced in a study of blood T cells in healthy people across ages. The second PCR ran about 6 to 11 cycles with a sample-barcoded 5' primer and J-beta primers. One entry per CDR3 protein, called by TCRdb with MiXCR from the 5' RACE reads. The table lists around 1,700,000 distinct CDR3 sequences, 28% of them singletons. The sample taken for sequencing was blood. These receptors were collected from a young woman in good health.

In this sample, this clonotype turned up a few times. An end of the junction does not agree with germline; a read error may underlie this. The chain uses TRBV12-3 or TRBV12-4 and TRBJ1-6; tentative D call: TRBD1 (6 bases). CDR3 length: 14 amino acids. Here the CDR3 DNA reads TGTGCCAGCAGCCCCCGGGGGGCGAATTCACCCCCCCACTTT. This sequence encodes CASSPRGANSPPHF.

Note on this clonotype: This may be a read error: a much more frequent sequence differs by one nucleotide. The chain is built from TRBV20-1 and TRBJ2-7; TRBD2 matches 9 bases. Germline V gene data show CDR1 as DFQATT and CDR2 as SNEGSKA (reference sequence). V shed 2 bases and J 4 bases; nucleotides not matched to a gene: 6. CDR3 size: 14 residues. CDR3 residues: CSARIPSGVYEQYF. The CDR3 DNA follows: TGCAGTGCTAGAATCCCTAGCGGGGTTTACGAGCAGTACTTC.

This rearrangement joins TRBV5-1 to TRBJ2-1; D is perhaps TRBD1 (7 bases). CDR3 length: 17 residues. V lost 4 bases and J lost 2, with 19 bases in between. CDR1 and CDR2 (germline): SGHRS, YFSETQ. The CDR3 here is CASSPTVSGGPYNEQFF. The CDR3 region has the DNA TGCGCCAGCAGCCCCACCGTTTCAGGGGGGCCCTACAATGAGCAGTTCTTC.

The V gene is TRBV20-1, the J gene TRBJ2-3; tentative D call: TRBD2 (5 bases). Germline values: CDR1 DFQATT, CDR2 SNEGSKA (reference sequence). This CDR3 has 14 amino acids. Trimming removed 4 bases at V and 6 bases at J, with 17 bases between. This CDR3 is CSAKTVDLGDTQYF. CDR3 nucleotides: TGCAGTGCTAAGACGGTGGACTTAGGCGATACGCAGTATTTT.

This clonotype was picked up a small number of times. The rearrangement links TRBV7-2 to TRBJ1-4, with D hard to call. Germline CDR1 is SGHTA and CDR2 is FQGNSA. V lost 3 bases to trimming and J lost 8 bases, with 16 bases between them. The CDR3 is 15 amino acids. The CDR3 is CASSFESAGEEKLFF. In nucleotides, the CDR3 is TGTGCCAGCAGCTTCGAAAGCGCCGGAGAAGAAAAACTGTTTTTT.

Points on this clonotype: One junction end does not reproduce the germline sequence, and a read error may be involved. V and J are TRBV6-2 or TRBV6-3 and TRBJ1-4; 8 positions agree with TRBD1. This CDR3 contains 17 residues. Germline V lookup: CDR1 MNHEY, CDR2 SVGEGT. The CDR3 protein is CASRTAATGDDDEKLFF. CDR3 bases: TGTGCTAGCAGAACCGCAGCGACAGGGGACGATGATGAAAAACTGTTTTTT.

This clonotype was seen a few times. The chain employs TRBV10-3 and TRBJ2-7, with a weak D call TRBD2 (6 bases). This CDR3 spans 13 amino acids. V lost 5 bases and J lost 3, with 11 bases in between. The germline CDR1 and CDR2 sequences are ENHRY and SYGVKD. CDR3 amino acids: CAISRDSFYEQYF. In nucleotides, the CDR3 is TGTGCCATCAGTCGGGACTCCTTCTACGAGCAGTACTTC.

This clonotype has only a few counts. The chain carries TRBV7-6 and TRBJ2-7; no clear D gene. Germline CDR1 is SGHVS and CDR2 is FNYEAQ. This CDR3 is 16 amino acids long. The V end lost 0 bases, the J end lost 3 bases, and 15 bases lay between the germline ends. The CDR3 DNA sequence: TGTGCCAGCAGCTTAGCGGCCGGGCGTTTGGGCTACGAGCAGTACTTC. The encoded protein is CASSLAAGRLGYEQYF.

With respect to this clonotype: A read error is possible here, since a much larger clone lies one base away. CDR3 loop: CASTRLVGLSSYDEQFF. DNA of the CDR3: TGCGCCAGCACCCGACTAGTTGGGTTGAGCTCCTACGATGAGCAGTTCTTC. The J gene is TRBJ2-1, the V gene TRBV5-1; perhaps TRBD2 as D (6 bases). There are 17 residues in the CDR3. Germline V gives CDR1 SGHRS, CDR2 YFSETQ.

The V gene is TRBV27, the J gene TRBJ2-3; TRBD1 agrees at 7 bases. The length of the CDR3 is 14 residues. The germline V gene has CDR1 MNHEY and CDR2 SMNVEV (reference sequence). V was clipped by 7 bases and J by 5 bases; unmatched bases: 9. Here the CDR3 reads CASTMTGFGDTQYF. The DNA of the CDR3 is TGTGCCAGCACCATGACAGGGTTTGGAGATACGCAGTATTTT.

The sample holds a few counts of this clonotype. The genes are TRBV9 and TRBJ2-3; possible D gene TRBD2, 7 bases. V was cut by 4 bases and J by 6 bases, with 33 bases left in between. The CDR3 has 20 amino acids. Per the germline V gene, CDR1 is SGDLS and CDR2 is YYNGEE. CDR3 sequence: CASSPGASGGALGVRDTQYF. The CDR3 DNA follows: TGTGCCAGCAGCCCAGGAGCTAGTGGGGGGGCATTAGGCGTTCGTGATACGCAGTATTTT. Based on the CDR3 plus reference TRBV9 and TRBJ2-3, the full variable domain is DSGVTQTPKHLITATGQRVTLRCSPRSGDLSVYWYQQSLDQGLQFLIQYYNGEERAKGNILERFSAQQFPDLHSELNLSSLELGDSALYFCASSPGASGGALGVRDTQYFGPGTRLTVL.

This chain joins TRBV3-1 and TRBJ2-7; the match to TRBD2 covers 10 bases. The CDR3 is 15 amino acids. CDR1 is LGHDT, CDR2 YNNKEL, per germline (reference sequence). V was clipped by 1 base and J by 5 bases; unmatched bases: 5. The chain's CDR3 is CASSQAVLAGDEQYF. The CDR3, as DNA: TGTGCCAGCAGCCAAGCGGTTCTAGCGGGAGACGAGCAGTACTTC.

This clonotype was recorded many times. The genes are TRBV5-1 and TRBJ2-1; no definite D call. The CDR3 extends over 15 amino acids. In germline, CDR1 is SGHRS, CDR2 YFSETQ. V lost 1 base and J 6 bases, leaving 14 bases between the germline ends. CDR3 in amino acids: CASSLQVAALNEQFF. CDR3 nucleotide sequence: TGCGCCAGCAGCTTGCAGGTCGCGGCTCTCAATGAGCAGTTCTTC.